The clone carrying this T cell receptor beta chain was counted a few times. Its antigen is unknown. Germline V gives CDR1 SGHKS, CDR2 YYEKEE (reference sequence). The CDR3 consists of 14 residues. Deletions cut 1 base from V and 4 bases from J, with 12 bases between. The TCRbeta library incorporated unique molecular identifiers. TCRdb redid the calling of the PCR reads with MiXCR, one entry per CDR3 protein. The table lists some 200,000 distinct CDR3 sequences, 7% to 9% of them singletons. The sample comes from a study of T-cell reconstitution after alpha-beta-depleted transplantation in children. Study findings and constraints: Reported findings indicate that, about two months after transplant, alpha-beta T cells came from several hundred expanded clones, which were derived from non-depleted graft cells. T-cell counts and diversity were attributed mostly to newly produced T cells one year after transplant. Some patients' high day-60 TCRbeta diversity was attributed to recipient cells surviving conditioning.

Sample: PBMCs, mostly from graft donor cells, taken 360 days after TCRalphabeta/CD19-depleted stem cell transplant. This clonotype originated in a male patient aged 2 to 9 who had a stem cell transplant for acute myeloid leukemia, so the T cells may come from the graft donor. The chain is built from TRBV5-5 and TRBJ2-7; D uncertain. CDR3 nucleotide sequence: TGTGCCAGCAGCTTGCCCGACCTTCTGTACGAGCAGTACGTC. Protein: CASSLPDLLYEQYV.